Presented here are 29 T cell receptor beta chains from one specimen sequenced in a study of T cell responses to AZD1222 COVID-19 vaccine (dated by TCRdb to the early 2020s). Taken with the paper, the label for time point translates to: baseline before first vaccination. The library was prepared using the immunoSEQ multiplex PCR assay. The source is immuneACCESS, and TCRdb retained only in-frame sequences with V and J called. Part of the clones is not carried over; for the studies checked, unresolved V genes explain less than half of this, and the remainder is unexplained. This sample is represented by 150,000 to 200,000 clones; 93% of them were singletons. In total, the top ten clones hold about 0.9% of the sample. The specimen was peripheral blood, collected on day 0 of AZD1222 vaccination. All receptors come from an adult in good health.

This chain connects TRBV5-1 to TRBJ1-2; D unclear. This CDR3 comprises 15 residues. V was clipped by 1 base and J by 2 bases, with 12 bases between them. Germline CDR1 is SGHRS and CDR2 is YFSETQ. The CDR3 nucleotides are TGCGCCAGCAGCTTGAATCCCGACCGAAACTATGGCTACACCTTC. The encoded protein is CASSLNPDRNYGYTF.

The rearrangement uses TRBV18 and TRBJ2-7; 8 positions match TRBD2. CDR3 length: 16 residues. The J segment lost 3 bases and the V segment lost 1 base, leaving 8 bases of the junction unmatched. Germline CDR1 KGHSH, CDR2 LQKENI. CDR3 loop: CASSPLGSGDVYEQYF. Here the CDR3 DNA reads TGTGCCAGCTCACCACTGGGTAGCGGGGACGTCTACGAGCAGTACTTC.

The chain combines TRBV27 with TRBJ1-4; D is undetermined. The CDR3 is 17 amino acids. Germline values: CDR1 MNHEY, CDR2 SMNVEV (reference sequence). Trimming left V 1 base short and J 0 bases short, with 12 bases between. In nucleotides, the CDR3 is TGTGCCAGCAGTTTATTCCCCTCCAGAGCAACTAATGAAAAACTGTTTTTT. Its translation: CASSLFPSRATNEKLFF.

This chain links TRBV7-2 with TRBJ1-5, with D possibly being TRBD1 (6 bases). The CDR3 loop spans 15 amino acids. CDR1 SGHTA and CDR2 FQGNSA come from the germline V gene. The V and J ends lost 1 base and 7 bases respectively, with 14 bases between them. The CDR3 DNA follows: TGTGCCAGCAGCTTAGTATCGGGGGCCCGGCAGCCCCAGCATTTT. Amino acid sequence: CASSLVSGARQPQHF.

The chain couples TRBV5-6 to TRBJ2-3; 8 nucleotides align to TRBD1. The germline CDR1 and CDR2 sequences are SGHDT and YYEEEE. Losses at the gene ends were 3 bases for V and 1 base for J; bases not matched to a gene: 4. The CDR3 is 15 amino acids. CDR3 bases: TGTGCCAGCAGCTCCCAGGGGGCAGGCACAGATACGCAGTATTTT. This codes for CASSSQGAGTDTQYF.

This clone was seen a single time. The chain combines TRBV27 with TRBJ1-5; D remains ambiguous. The germline gives CDR1 MNHEY, CDR2 SMNVEV (reference sequence). The CDR3 is 12 residues long. V lost 3 bases to trimming and J lost 4 bases, with 4 bases between them. In nucleotides, the CDR3 is TGTGCCAGCAGTTTCCGGAATCAGCCCCAGCATTTT. Translating gives CASSFRNQPQHF.

The rearrangement links TRBV11-3 to TRBJ1-4; D gene unclear. The germline CDR1 and CDR2 sequences are SGHNT and YENEEA. The CDR3 covers 13 residues. V was clipped by 0 bases and J by 6 bases, with 5 bases between them. The CDR3 region is CASSLDLDEKLFF. CDR3 coding DNA: TGTGCCAGCAGCTTAGATCTTGATGAAAAACTGTTTTTT.

The CDR3 reads CASSLPQQETQYF. CDR3 nucleotide sequence: TGCGCCAGCAGCTTGCCACAGCAAGAGACCCAGTACTTC. The rearrangement uses TRBV5-1 and TRBJ2-5, with unresolved D. From germline, CDR1 is SGHRS and CDR2 YFSETQ. The CDR3 is 13 residues long. V lost 1 base and J 2 bases, leaving 6 bases between the germline ends.

The rearrangement uses TRBV27 and TRBJ1-6; TRBD1 matches 8 bases. Germline CDR1 MNHEY, CDR2 SMNVEV (reference sequence). The trim removed 5 bases at V and 12 bases at J, leaving 15 bases unmatched. This CDR3 region has 16 residues. In DNA form, the CDR3 reads TGTGCCAGCAGTAAAAACTCCGGGACCGGGACAGGACCCCTCCACTTT. It encodes CASSKNSGTGTGPLHF.

The rearrangement joins TRBV4-2 to TRBJ2-3, with 9 bases matching TRBD2. Germline trimming cut 4 bases from V and 5 bases from J; bases unmatched to any gene: 13. CDR3 length: 17 residues. Germline loops: CDR1 LGHNA, CDR2 YNFKEQ. The CDR3 spells CASSPRARRGGVDTQYF. The CDR3 DNA is TGTGCCAGCAGCCCCAGGGCACGGCGGGGGGGCGTAGATACGCAGTATTTT.

This clone was recorded only once. The chain links TRBV21-1 to TRBJ2-2; TRBD1 was called by the table and not checked on the DNA. TRBV21-1 is a pseudogene segment. The CDR3 totals 18 residues. CDR3 region: CASSKISRLEGDAGELFF. The DNA for the CDR3 is TGTGCCAGCAGCAAAATCAGTCGCTTAGAGGGGGACGCCGGGGAGCTGTTTTTT.

This clone has more than one count but fewer than ten. The V and J genes are TRBV5-1 and TRBJ1-1, with 9 bases identical to TRBD1. CDR3 length: 14 amino acids. Germline CDR1 and CDR2: SGHRS and YFSETQ. Trimming at V came to 1 base and at J to 6 bases, leaving 4 bases not matched to a gene. In DNA, the CDR3 is TGCGCCAGCAGCTTGAACCGGGACAGGGCTGAAGCTTTCTTT. This codes for CASSLNRDRAEAFF.

The V call is TRBV9, the J call TRBJ2-1; a weak D match, TRBD2 (6 bases). Germline lookup yields CDR1 SGDLS and CDR2 YYNGEE. V was cut by 4 bases and J by 6 bases, with 14 bases left in between. The CDR3 has 14 amino acids. CDR3 nucleotides: TGTGCCAGCAGCCGCCGGAGGGGCGCCAATGAGCAGTTCTTC. Translating gives CASSRRRGANEQFF.

V and J are TRBV9 and TRBJ2-3; D is perhaps TRBD1 (5 bases). Germline V gene data show CDR1 as SGDLS and CDR2 as YYNGEE. Trimming cost V 4 bases and J 3 bases, with 9 bases left between them. The CDR3 sequence is 13 residues long. In nucleotides, the CDR3 is TGTGCCAGCAGCCCTACAGGAACAGATACGCAGTATTTT. Residues: CASSPTGTDTQYF.

The chain is built from TRBV7-9 and TRBJ1-3; D perhaps matches TRBD1 (6 bases). The CDR3 loop spans 15 amino acids. V dropped 5 bases and J dropped 2 bases, with 13 bases sitting between them. Germline CDR1 reads SEHNR; CDR2 reads FQNEAQ (reference sequence). CDR3 bases: TGTGCCAGCAGCCTACAGGGTACCGCTGGAAACACCATATATTTT. Its translation: CASSLQGTAGNTIYF. Variable domain in full (rest from reference TRBV7-9 and TRBJ1-3): DTGVSQNPRHKITKRGQNVTFRCDPISEHNRLYWYRQTLGQGPEFLTYFQNEAQLEKSRLLSDRFSAERPKGSFSTLEIQRTEQGDSAMYLCASSLQGTAGNTIYFGEGSWLTVV.

V usage is TRBV10-3 and J usage is TRBJ2-7; 8 nucleotides agree with TRBD1. Per the germline V gene, CDR1 is ENHRY and CDR2 is SYGVKD. The CDR3 sequence is 14 residues long. The junction had 4 bases not matched to a gene; V was cut back by 4 bases and J by 2 bases. CDR3 protein: CAISGTGLTYEQYF. CDR3 bases: TGTGCCATCAGTGGGACAGGGCTTACCTACGAGCAGTACTTC.

The chain has TRBV5-1 and TRBJ2-5; D could derive from TRBD1 or TRBD2 (5 bases each). The V end lost 0 bases, the J end lost 5 bases, and 17 bases lay between the germline ends. The germline V gene has CDR1 SGHRS and CDR2 YFSETQ. The CDR3 runs 16 residues. The CDR3 region is CASSLAWGKGRETQYF. The CDR3 nucleotides read TGCGCCAGCAGCTTGGCATGGGGGAAAGGGCGTGAGACCCAGTACTTC.

This sequence joins TRBV7-2 and TRBJ2-5, with no clear D. The CDR3 covers 14 residues. Deletions cut 5 bases from V and 5 bases from J, with 15 bases between. CDR1 SGHTA and CDR2 FQGNSA come from the germline V gene. CDR3: CASSARQEWETQYF. The CDR3 DNA follows: TGTGCCAGCAGCGCCCGACAAGAGTGGGAGACCCAGTACTTC.

V usage is TRBV10-1 and J usage is TRBJ1-1; D is perhaps TRBD1 (5 bases). The CDR3 extends over 15 amino acids. The V and J ends lost 0 bases and 3 bases respectively, with 11 bases between them. Germline CDR1 reads WNHNN; CDR2 reads SYGVQD (reference sequence). CDR3 amino acids: CASSESAGGDTEAFF. CDR3 DNA: TGCGCCAGCAGTGAGTCGGCCGGGGGGGACACTGAAGCTTTCTTT.

The J gene is TRBJ2-5, the V gene TRBV2; the D gene is possibly TRBD2 (6 bases). The V gene's germline CDR1 is SNHLY and CDR2 FYNNEI. The V end lost 4 bases, the J end lost 5 bases, and 17 bases lay between the germline ends. The CDR3 extends over 15 amino acids. The CDR3 spells CASSVSPGSGETQYF. CDR3 coding DNA: TGTGCCAGCAGTGTGAGCCCAGGCAGCGGGGAGACCCAGTACTTC. Complete variable domain (other parts from reference TRBV2 and TRBJ2-5): EPEVTQTPSHQVTQMGQEVILRCVPISNHLYFYWYRQILGQKVEFLVSFYNNEISEKSEIFDDQFSVERPDGSNFTLKIRSTKLEDSAMYFCASSVSPGSGETQYFGPGTRLLVL.

In its sample, this clone was seen a few times. The J gene is TRBJ1-2, the V gene TRBV14; D is uncertain. The CDR3 contains 12 residues. The V gene lost 4 bases and the J gene lost 7 bases, with 10 bases spanning the gap. Germline CDR1 SGHDN, CDR2 FVKESK. CDR3 in amino acids: CASSPLSLGYTF. Here the CDR3 DNA reads TGTGCCAGCAGCCCCCTGAGCCTTGGCTACACCTTC.

This chain connects TRBV4-2 to TRBJ1-1; maybe TRBD1 (6 bases). Germline V lookup: CDR1 LGHNA, CDR2 YNFKEQ. Trimming shortened V by 1 base and J by 0 bases, and 9 bases separated the two germline ends. CDR3 length equals 15 residues. Written as DNA, the CDR3 is TGTGCCAGCAGCCAAGGGGGGACAATGAACACTGAAGCTTTCTTT. Translation gives CASSQGGTMNTEAFF.

CDR3 sequence: CASSERRVGSYNSPLHF. CDR3 DNA sequence: TGTGCCAGCAGTGAACGTCGAGTGGGGTCCTATAATTCACCCCTCCACTTT. The V call is TRBV6-1, the J call TRBJ1-6; D not resolved. Per the germline V gene, CDR1 is MNHNS and CDR2 is SASEGT. The CDR3 runs to 17 residues. V was cut by 2 bases and J by 1 base, with 12 bases left in between.

This clone was recorded a few times. The gene calls are TRBV3-1 (or the pseudogene TRBV3-2) and TRBJ1-4; 10 bases fit TRBD1. Germline CDR1 LGHDT, CDR2 YNNKEL (reference sequence). Unmatched junction bases numbered 6, after V lost 7 bases and J lost 7 bases. CDR3 length: 14 residues. In DNA, the CDR3 is TGTGCCAGCACCCCCCGGGACAGGGGTGAAAAACTGTTTTTT. Translating it yields CASTPRDRGEKLFF.

This chain links TRBV3-1 (or the pseudogene TRBV3-2) with TRBJ1-5; D is possibly TRBD1 (5 bases). The CDR3 is 15 amino acids. V gave up 4 bases and J gave up 6 bases, with 16 bases separating them. Germline V gives CDR1 LGHDT, CDR2 YNNKEL (reference sequence). The CDR3: CASSPNSGGGQPQHF. The CDR3 DNA is TGTGCCAGCAGCCCCAACAGTGGGGGGGGTCAGCCCCAGCATTTT.

The chain carries TRBV5-6 and TRBJ2-7, with a weak D call TRBD1 (6 bases). Germline-derived CDR1 and CDR2 are SGHDT and YYEEEE. The CDR3 is 14 amino acids. Trimming shortened V by 4 bases and J by 2 bases, and 13 bases separated the two germline ends. This CDR3 reads CASSALTGTYEQYF. Written as DNA, the CDR3 is TGTGCCAGCAGCGCCCTGACAGGAACCTACGAGCAGTACTTC.

The rearrangement joins TRBV4-2 to TRBJ2-7; a possible D gene is TRBD2 (5 bases). Germline assignment: CDR1 LGHNA and CDR2 YNFKEQ. V lost 0 bases to trimming and J lost 0 bases, with 21 bases between them. The length of the CDR3 is 19 residues. The CDR3 DNA sequence: TGTGCCAGCAGCCAAGATCGCGGACTCTCCTACCCGAGCTCCTACGAGCAGTACTTC. Translated: CASSQDRGLSYPSSYEQYF.

The chain carries TRBV6-5 and TRBJ1-1; D remains unclear. Trimming took 7 bases from V and 1 from J, leaving 10 bases between them. The CDR3 loop spans 13 amino acids. Per the germline V gene, CDR1 is MNHEY and CDR2 is SVGAGI. This chain's CDR3 is CASTWSRNTEAFF. Written as DNA, the CDR3 is TGTGCCAGCACCTGGAGTAGGAACACTGAAGCTTTCTTT.

J is TRBJ2-7 and V is TRBV28; D is unresolved. In germline, CDR1 is MDHEN, CDR2 SYDVKM. The length of the CDR3 is 14 residues. V lost 3 bases, J lost 3 bases, and 12 bases lay in between. CDR3 sequence: CASSFTNRDYEQYF. CDR3 DNA: TGTGCCAGCAGTTTTACGAACAGAGACTACGAGCAGTACTTC.